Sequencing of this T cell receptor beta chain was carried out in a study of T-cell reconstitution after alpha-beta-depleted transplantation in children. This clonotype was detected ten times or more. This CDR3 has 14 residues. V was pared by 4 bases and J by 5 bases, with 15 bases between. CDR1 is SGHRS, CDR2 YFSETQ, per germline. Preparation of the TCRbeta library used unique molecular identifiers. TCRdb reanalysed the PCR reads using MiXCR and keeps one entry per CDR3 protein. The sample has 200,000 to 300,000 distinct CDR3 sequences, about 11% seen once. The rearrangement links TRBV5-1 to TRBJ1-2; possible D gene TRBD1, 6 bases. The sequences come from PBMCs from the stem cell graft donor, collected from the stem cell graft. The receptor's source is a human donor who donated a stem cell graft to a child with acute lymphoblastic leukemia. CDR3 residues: CASSQPGQKYGYTF. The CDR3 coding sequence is TGCGCCAGCAGCCAACCTGGACAGAAATATGGCTACACCTTC.